This entry concerns a single T cell receptor beta chain. What it binds is not known. The sample is drawn from a study of T cell responses to AZD1222 COVID-19 vaccine. Study findings and constraints: The CD4 TCRs associated with vaccination extended across spike and predominated at 160-218 and 743-854. Reportedly, nearly half of unique spike TCRs recognized epitopes outside B.1.351/B.1.1.7 mutations. Females made up more of the donors, who were largely white British, and clonal diversity may have come out too low.

Clones were read by immunoSEQ multiplex PCR, and TCRdb kept only the in-frame ones, dropping some. Among over 50,000 clones listed, around nine tenths were seen once. The length of the CDR3 is 13 residues. The germline V gene encodes CDR1 MNHEY and CDR2 SVGAGI. V lost 11 bases and J 1 base, leaving 14 bases between the germline ends. The TCR comes from an adult in good health. The specimen was peripheral blood, collected on day 0 of AZD1222 vaccination. V gene TRBV6-5 combines with J gene TRBJ1-2, with D uncertain. CDR3 loop: CAGTYTYNYGYTF. In nucleotides, the CDR3 is TGTGCCGGAACATACACCTATAACTATGGCTACACCTTC.